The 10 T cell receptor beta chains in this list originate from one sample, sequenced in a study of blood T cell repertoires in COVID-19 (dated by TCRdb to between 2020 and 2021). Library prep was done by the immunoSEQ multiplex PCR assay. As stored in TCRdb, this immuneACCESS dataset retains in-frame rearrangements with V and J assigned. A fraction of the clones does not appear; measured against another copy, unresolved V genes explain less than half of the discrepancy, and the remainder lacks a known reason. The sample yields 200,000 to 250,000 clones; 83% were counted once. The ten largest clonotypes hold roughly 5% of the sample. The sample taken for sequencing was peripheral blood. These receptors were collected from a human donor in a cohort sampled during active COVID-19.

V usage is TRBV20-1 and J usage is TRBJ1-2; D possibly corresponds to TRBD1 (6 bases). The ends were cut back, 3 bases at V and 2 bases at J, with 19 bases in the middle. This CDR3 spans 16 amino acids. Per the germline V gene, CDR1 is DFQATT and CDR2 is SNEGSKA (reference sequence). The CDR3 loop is CSASGRPGQGNYGYTF. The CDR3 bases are TGCAGTGCTAGTGGGCGTCCGGGACAAGGGAACTATGGCTACACCTTC.

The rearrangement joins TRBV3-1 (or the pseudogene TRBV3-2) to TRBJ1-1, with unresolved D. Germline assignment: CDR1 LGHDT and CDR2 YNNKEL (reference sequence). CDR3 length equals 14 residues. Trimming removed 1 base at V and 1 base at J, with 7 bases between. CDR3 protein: CASSQGPWNTEAFF. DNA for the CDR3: TGTGCCAGCAGCCAAGGGCCGTGGAACACTGAAGCTTTCTTT.

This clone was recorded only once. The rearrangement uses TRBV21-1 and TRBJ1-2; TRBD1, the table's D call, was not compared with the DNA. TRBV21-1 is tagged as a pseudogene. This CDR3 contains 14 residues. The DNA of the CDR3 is TGTGCCAGCAGCATTCCCGCAGGGTGCTATGGCTACACCTTC. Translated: CASSIPAGCYGYTF.

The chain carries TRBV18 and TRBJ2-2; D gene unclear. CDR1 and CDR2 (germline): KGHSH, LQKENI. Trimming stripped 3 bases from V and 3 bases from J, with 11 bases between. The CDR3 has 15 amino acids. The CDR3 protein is CASSPADGDTGELFF. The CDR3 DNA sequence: TGTGCCAGCTCACCGGCCGATGGAGACACCGGGGAGCTGTTTTTT.

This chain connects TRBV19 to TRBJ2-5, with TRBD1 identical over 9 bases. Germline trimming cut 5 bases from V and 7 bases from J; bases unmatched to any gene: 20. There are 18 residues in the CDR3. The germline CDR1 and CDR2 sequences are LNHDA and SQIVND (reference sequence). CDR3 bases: TGTGCCAGTAGTGCGTCCCGGGACAGGGTCAGGCAAGAGATGACCCAGTACTTC. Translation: CASSASRDRVRQEMTQYF.

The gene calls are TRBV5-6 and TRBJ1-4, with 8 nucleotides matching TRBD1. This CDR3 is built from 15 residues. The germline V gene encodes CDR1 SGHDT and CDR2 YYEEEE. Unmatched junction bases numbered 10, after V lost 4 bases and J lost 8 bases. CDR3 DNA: TGTGCCAGCAGCATGACAGGGGCCCGGGGCGAAAAACTGTTTTTT. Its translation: CASSMTGARGEKLFF.

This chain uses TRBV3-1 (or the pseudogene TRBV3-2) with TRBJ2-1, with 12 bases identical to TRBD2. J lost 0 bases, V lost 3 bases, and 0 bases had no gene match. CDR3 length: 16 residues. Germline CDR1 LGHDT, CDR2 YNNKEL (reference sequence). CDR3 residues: CASSQTSGSSYNEQFF. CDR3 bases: TGTGCCAGCAGCCAGACTAGCGGGAGCTCCTACAATGAGCAGTTCTTC.

The DNA for the CDR3 is TGTGCCAGCAGCTCAAGCGGGTTACGGGAGCTGTTTTTT. Translated: CASSSSGLRELFF. The chain is built from TRBV9 and TRBJ2-2; D may be TRBD2 (6 bases). The CDR3 extends over 13 amino acids. V was shortened by 4 bases and J by 9 bases, with 13 bases between the two germline ends. Germline assignment: CDR1 SGDLS and CDR2 YYNGEE.

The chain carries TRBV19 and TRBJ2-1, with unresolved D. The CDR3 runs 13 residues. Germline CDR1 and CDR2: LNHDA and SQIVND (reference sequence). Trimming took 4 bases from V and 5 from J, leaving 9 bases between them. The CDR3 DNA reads TGTGCCAGTAGTACCCTGAGTGACAATGAGCAGTTCTTC. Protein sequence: CASSTLSDNEQFF. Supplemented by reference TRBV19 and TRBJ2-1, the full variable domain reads DGGITQSPKYLFRKEGQNVTLSCEQNLNHDAMYWYRQDPGQGLRLIYYSQIVNDFQKGDIAEGYSVSREKKESFPLTVTSAQKNPTAFYLCASSTLSDNEQFFGPGTRLTVL.

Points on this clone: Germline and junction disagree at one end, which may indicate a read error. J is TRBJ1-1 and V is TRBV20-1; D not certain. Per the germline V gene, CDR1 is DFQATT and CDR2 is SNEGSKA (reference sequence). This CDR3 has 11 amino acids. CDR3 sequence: CSARGLFEAFF. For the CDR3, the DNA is TGCAGTGCCAGAGGGCTCTTTGAAGCTTTCTTT.